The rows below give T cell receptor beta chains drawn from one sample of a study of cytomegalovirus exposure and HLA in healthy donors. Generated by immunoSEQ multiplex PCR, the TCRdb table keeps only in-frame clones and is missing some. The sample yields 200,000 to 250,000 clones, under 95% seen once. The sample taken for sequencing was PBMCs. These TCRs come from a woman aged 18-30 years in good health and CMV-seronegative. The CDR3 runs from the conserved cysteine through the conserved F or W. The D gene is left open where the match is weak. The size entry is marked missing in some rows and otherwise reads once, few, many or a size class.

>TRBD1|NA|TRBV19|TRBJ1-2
CASSARDSSYTF
TGTGCCAGTAGTGCCCGGGACAGCTCCTACACCTTC
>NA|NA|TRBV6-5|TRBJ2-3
CASSSSGGTDTQYF
TGTGCCAGCAGTTCTTCAGGGGGCACAGATACGCAGTATTTT
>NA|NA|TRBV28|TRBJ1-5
CASSARGAGQPQHF
TGTGCCAGCAGTGCCCGGGGGGCGGGTCAGCCCCAGCATTTT
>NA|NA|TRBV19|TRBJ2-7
CASTDSTYEQYF
TGTGCCAGTACGGACAGTACCTACGAGCAGTACTTC
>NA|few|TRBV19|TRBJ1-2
CASSLQGGASGYTF
TGTGCCAGTAGTTTACAGGGTGGGGCGAGCGGCTACACCTTC
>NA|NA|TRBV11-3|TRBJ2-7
CASSLVAGFEQYF
TGTGCCAGCAGCTTAGTGGCCGGGTTCGAGCAGTACTTC
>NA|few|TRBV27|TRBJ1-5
CASSSERQPQHF
TGTGCCAGCAGTTCGGAGAGGCAGCCCCAGCATTTT
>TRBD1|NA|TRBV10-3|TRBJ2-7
CAIRGQGYEQYF
TGTGCCATCAGGGGACAGGGATACGAGCAGTACTTC
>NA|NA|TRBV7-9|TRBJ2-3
CASSLGAETSTDTQYF
TGTGCCAGCAGCCTAGGAGCGGAGACTAGCACAGATACGCAGTATTTT
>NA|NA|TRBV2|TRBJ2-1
CASTREAYDEQFF
TGTGCCAGCACCAGGGAGGCATATGATGAGCAGTTCTTC
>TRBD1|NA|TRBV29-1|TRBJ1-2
CSVGGQGASGYTF
TGCAGCGTTGGCGGACAGGGGGCGAGTGGCTACACCTTC
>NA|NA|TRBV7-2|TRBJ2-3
CASSLALRDAAYF
TGTGCCAGCAGCTTAGCCCTCCGGGATGCGGCGTATTTT
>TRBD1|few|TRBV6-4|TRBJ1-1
CASSDSLDRAREAFF
TGTGCCAGCAGTGACTCCTTGGACAGGGCGAGGGAAGCTTTCTTT
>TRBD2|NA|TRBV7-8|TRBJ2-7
CASSPNRLAEPYEQYF
TGTGCCAGCAGCCCGAACCGACTAGCGGAACCCTACGAGCAGTACTTC
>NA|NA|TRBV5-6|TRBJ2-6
CASSLSAGANVLTF
TGTGCCAGCAGCTTGTCTGCTGGGGCCAACGTCCTGACTTTC
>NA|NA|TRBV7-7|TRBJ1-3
CASSLDGQSLGNTIYF
TGTGCTAGCAGCTTAGACGGACAGAGCCTTGGAAACACCATATATTTT